Only a few counts were recorded for the clone carrying this T cell receptor beta chain. The data stem from a study of cytomegalovirus exposure and HLA in healthy donors. Use of 60 Vbeta and 13 Jbeta primers characterized the PCR. Sequencing used immunoSEQ multiplex PCR; TCRdb keeps in-frame clones, though not all of them. In the table there are some 130,000 clones, approximately 62% of which are singletons. The specimen was PBMCs. The source is a human donor in good health.

As DNA, the CDR3 is TGTGCCAGCCAGTGGCGGGTGAACACTGAAGCTTTCTTT. Its protein product is CASQWRVNTEAFF. The chain carries TRBV27 and TRBJ1-1; no clear D. The CDR3 runs to 13 residues. The germline V gene encodes CDR1 MNHEY and CDR2 SMNVEV (reference sequence). Trimming took 8 bases from V and 0 from J, leaving 10 bases between them.